The rows below give T cell receptor beta chains drawn from one sample of a study of tumor and adjacent non-tumor tissue in lung cancer. Via MiXCR, TCRdb re-called the multiplex PCR reads, giving one row per CDR3 protein. The data show 100,000 to 150,000 distinct CDR3 sequences, with around three fifths seen just once and more than 10% held by the top ten. Sequencing input: lung tumor tissue. These receptors were obtained from a man aged 25 to 40 with non-small cell lung cancer. The CDR3 runs from the conserved cysteine through the conserved F or W. A D gene is named only where the DNA matches it firmly. Only some rows state a clone size, as once, few, many or a class for expanded clones.

V: TRBV20-1; size: NA; J: TRBJ2-1; D: NA; CDR3: CYARDLGRYNEQFF; DNA: TGCTATGCTAGAGATTTGGGCAGATACAATGAGCAGTTCTTC
V: TRBV20-1; size: many; J: TRBJ2-1; D: TRBD1; CDR3: CSAPRTGGLFNEQFF; DNA: TGCAGTGCCCCAAGGACAGGGGGCTTATTCAATGAGCAGTTCTTC
V: TRBV6-5; size: many; J: TRBJ1-6; D: NA; CDR3: CASSYGGTGHNSPLHF; DNA: TGTGCCAGCAGTTACGGGGGGACGGGCCATAATTCACCCCTCCACTTT
V: TRBV5-1; size: NA; J: TRBJ2-5; D: NA; CDR3: CASSSGRGSRETQYF; DNA: TGCGCCAGCAGCTCGGGACGGGGGTCCAGAGAGACCCAGTACTTC
V: TRBV19; size: many; J: TRBJ1-5; D: NA; CDR3: CASRLGGGNQPQHF; DNA: TGTGCCAGTAGACTTGGGGGTGGCAATCAGCCCCAGCATTTT
V: TRBV7-3; size: few; J: TRBJ2-7; D: NA; CDR3: CASSLGGLSYEQYF; DNA: TGTGCCAGCAGCCTCGGGGGGCTGTCCTACGAGCAGTACTTC
V: TRBV20-1; size: NA; J: TRBJ2-1; D: NA; CDR3: CSAAEGLYEQFF; DNA: TGCAGTGCGGCGGAGGGCCTTTATGAGCAGTTCTTC
V: TRBV6-6; size: NA; J: TRBJ2-5; D: NA; CDR3: CVSSYSSEDRGTQYF; DNA: TGTGTCAGCAGTTACTCGTCGGAAGATAGGGGGACCCAGTACTTC
V: TRBV11-2; size: few; J: TRBJ2-1; D: TRBD2; CDR3: CASSLTAGGNNEQLF; DNA: TGTGCCAGCAGCCTTACTGCGGGAGGGAATAATGAGCAGTTGTTC
V: TRBV29-1; size: NA; J: TRBJ2-5; D: NA; CDR3: CSVEDRRDDTQYF; DNA: TGTAGCGTTGAAGATCGGCGGGACGATACCCAGTACTTC
V: TRBV6-6; size: many; J: TRBJ2-1; D: TRBD2; CDR3: CASKPGLTIDEQFF; DNA: TGTGCCAGCAAGCCGGGACTAACTATCGATGAGCAGTTCTTC
V: TRBV20-1; size: few; J: TRBJ1-4; D: TRBD1; CDR3: CSASRGRKVSEKLFF; DNA: TGCAGTGCCAGCAGGGGGCGAAAGGTTAGTGAAAAACTGTTTTTT